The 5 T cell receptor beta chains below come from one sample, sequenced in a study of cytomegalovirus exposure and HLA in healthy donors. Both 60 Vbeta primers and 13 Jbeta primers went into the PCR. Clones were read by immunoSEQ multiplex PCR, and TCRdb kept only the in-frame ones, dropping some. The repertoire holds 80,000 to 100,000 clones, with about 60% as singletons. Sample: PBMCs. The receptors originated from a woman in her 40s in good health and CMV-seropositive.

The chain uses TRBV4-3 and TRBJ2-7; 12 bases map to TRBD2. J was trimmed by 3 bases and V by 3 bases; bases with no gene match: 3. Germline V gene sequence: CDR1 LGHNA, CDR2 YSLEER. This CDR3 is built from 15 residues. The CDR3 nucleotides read TGCGCCAGCAGCCAGCTAGCGGGAGGGAACTACGAGCAGTACTTC. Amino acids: CASSQLAGGNYEQYF.

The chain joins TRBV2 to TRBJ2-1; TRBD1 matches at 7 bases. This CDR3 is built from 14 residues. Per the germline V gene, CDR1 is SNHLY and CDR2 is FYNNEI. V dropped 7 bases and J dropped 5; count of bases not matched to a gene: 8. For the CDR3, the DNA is TGTGCCAGCAACAACCGGGACAGTCACAATGAGCAGTTCTTC. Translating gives CASNNRDSHNEQFF.

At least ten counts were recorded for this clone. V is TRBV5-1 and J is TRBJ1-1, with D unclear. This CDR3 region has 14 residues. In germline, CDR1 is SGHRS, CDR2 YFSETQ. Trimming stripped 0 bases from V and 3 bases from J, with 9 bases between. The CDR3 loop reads CASSLAGDYTEAFF. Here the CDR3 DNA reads TGCGCCAGCAGCTTGGCGGGAGATTACACTGAAGCTTTCTTT.

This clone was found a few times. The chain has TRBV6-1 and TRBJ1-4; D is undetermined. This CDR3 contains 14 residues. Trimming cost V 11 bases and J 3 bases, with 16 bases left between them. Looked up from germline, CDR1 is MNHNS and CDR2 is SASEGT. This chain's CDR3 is CAGSRGTANEKLFF. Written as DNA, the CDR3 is TGTGCCGGATCCCGCGGCACGGCTAATGAAAAACTGTTTTTT.

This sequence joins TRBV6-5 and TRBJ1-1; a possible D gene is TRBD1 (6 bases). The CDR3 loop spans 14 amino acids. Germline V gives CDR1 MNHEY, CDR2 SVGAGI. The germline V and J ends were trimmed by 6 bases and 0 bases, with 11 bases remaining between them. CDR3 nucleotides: TGTGCCAGCAGCGAACAGGGTATGAACACTGAAGCTTTCTTT. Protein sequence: CASSEQGMNTEAFF.